The rows below give T cell receptor beta chains drawn from one sample of a study of blood T cell repertoires in COVID-19. Generated by immunoSEQ multiplex PCR, the TCRdb table keeps only in-frame clones and is missing some. The table lists roughly 250,000 clones, around three quarters of them singletons. Sequenced: peripheral blood. The receptors were gathered from a woman aged 80 or over with acute or convalescent COVID-19. CDR3s include the opening cysteine and the closing phenylalanine or tryptophan. Each record gives: D gene, V gene, clone size, J gene, CDR3 DNA, CDR3 protein. D genes are given only for firm matches. The size entry is marked missing in some rows and otherwise reads once, few, many or a size class.

>.|TRBV19|few|TRBJ1-1
TGTGCCAGTAGTATAACCTCTACAGGGATCGCTGAAGCTTTCTTT
CASSITSTGIAEAFF
>TRBD1|TRBV6-5|.|TRBJ1-6
TGTGCCAGCTTAGCAGGGGGTAATTCACCCCTCCACTTT
CASLAGGNSPLHF
>TRBD1|TRBV7-2|.|TRBJ1-4
TGTGCCAGCAGCTTAATGGGGACAGATGAAAAACTGTTTTTT
CASSLMGTDEKLFF
>TRBD1|TRBV10-3|.|TRBJ2-5
TGTGCCATCAGTCAGGAGTCCGGGACAGGGATCGAGACCCAGTACTTC
CAISQESGTGIETQYF
>.|TRBV5-4|.|TRBJ1-1
TGTGCCAGCAGCTTGGCAGGCCAGAACACTGAAGCTTTCTTT
CASSLAGQNTEAFF
>.|TRBV2|.|TRBJ1-2
TGTGCCAGCAGTGTGGCAAATCCCACCTTC
CASSVANPTF
>TRBD2|TRBV7-2|few|TRBJ2-2
TGTGCCAGCAGCTTAGGAGGGACTAGCGGGAGTGGGGAGCTGTTTTTT
CASSLGGTSGSGELFF
>.|TRBV27|once|TRBJ2-2
TGTGCCAGCAGTTTTCGGATTGGGGGCTCCGGGGAGCTGTTTTTT
CASSFRIGGSGELFF
>.|TRBV6-6|.|TRBJ2-3
TGTGCCAGCAGTCTCCCGCCTAGCGCAGATACGCAGTATTTT
CASSLPPSADTQYF
>TRBD1|TRBV10-3|once|TRBJ2-7
TGTGCCATCACCTCACAGGGGAAAGGGGGCTACGAGCAGTACTTC
CAITSQGKGGYEQYF
>.|TRBV9|.|TRBJ2-3
TGTGCCAGCAGCCCTCGACAGATGAGGACAGATACGCAGTATTTT
CASSPRQMRTDTQYF
>.|TRBV19|.|TRBJ1-1
TGTGCCAGTAGTATGGGACAGAACACTGAAGCTTTCTTT
CASSMGQNTEAFF
>TRBD1|TRBV5-1|.|TRBJ2-3
TGCGCCAGCAGCTTTATCAACAGGGGACCCACAGATACGCAGTATTTT
CASSFINRGPTDTQYF
>.|TRBV2|.|TRBJ1-1
TGTGCCACCCGCGGTCAGGGGAACACTGAAGCTTTCTTT
CATRGQGNTEAFF
>TRBD1|TRBV18|.|TRBJ2-7
TGTGCCAGCTCACTCACCGCAACAGGGGGATTTACCTACGAGCAGTACTTC
CASSLTATGGFTYEQYF
>.|TRBV21-1|.|TRBJ2-3
TGTGCCAGCAGCAAAGAGAGGCTCTGCACAGATACGCAGTATTTT
CASSKERLCTDTQYF
>.|TRBV6-6|few|TRBJ1-1
TGTGCCAGCAGTTACTCGTTAACTGAAGCTTTCTTT
CASSYSLTEAFF
>.|TRBV6-1|.|TRBJ2-7
TGTGCCAGCAGTGAAGGTGGAGGGCTTTACGAGCAGTACTTC
CASSEGGGLYEQYF
>TRBD1|TRBV11-2|.|TRBJ2-6
TGTGCCAGCAGTACAACCTTACAGGGGGCAGGGGCCAACGTCCTGACTTTC
CASSTTLQGAGANVLTF
>TRBD1|TRBV20-1|.|TRBJ1-6
TGCAGTGCTAGTCGGGCGACGACAGGGAGCTCCTATAATTCACCCCTCCACTTT
CSASRATTGSSYNSPLHF
>.|TRBV6-4|once|TRBJ1-5
TGTGCCAGCAGTGACAAGTCCGGGCAGCCCCAGCATTTT
CASSDKSGQPQHF
>TRBD1|TRBV10-3|.|TRBJ2-7
TGTGCCATCAGTACAGGGGGCCCCGAGCAGTACTTC
CAISTGGPEQYF
>TRBD2|TRBV2|.|TRBJ2-2
TGTGCCAGCAGAGTTAGGACTAGCGGCACCGGGGAGCTGTTTTTT
CASRVRTSGTGELFF
>TRBD2|TRBV4-1|.|TRBJ2-7
TGCGCCAGCAGCCCCTTGGGACTAGGGGGCTACGAGCAGTACTTC
CASSPLGLGGYEQYF
>.|TRBV4-1|.|TRBJ2-7
TGCGCCAGCAGCCAAGAGGTGGCGCAGGCCGAGCAGTACTTC
CASSQEVAQAEQYF
>.|TRBV7-9|.|TRBJ1-2
TGTGCCAGCAGCTTTCTGAGTTTGTCACTACAACGCTACACCTTC
CASSFLSLSLQRYTF
>TRBD1|TRBV19|.|TRBJ2-4
TGTGCCAGTAGTATAGACACCTCGGGACAGGGGTTTAAAAACATTCAGTACTTC
CASSIDTSGQGFKNIQYF
>TRBD1|TRBV5-3|.|TRBJ1-5
TGTGCCAGAAGAGCTACAGGGGTGAGCAATCAGCCCCAGCATTTT
CARRATGVSNQPQHF
>TRBD1|TRBV29-1|.|TRBJ1-1
TGCAGCGTTGAAGGGTTGAGACAGGGGTCCCCTGAAGCTTTCTTT
CSVEGLRQGSPEAFF
>.|TRBV5-1|.|TRBJ2-3
TGCGCCAGCAGCGCCCTTACGGTAGACACAGATACGCAGTATTTT
CASSALTVDTDTQYF
>.|TRBV6-5|.|TRBJ2-1
TGTGCCAGCAGTTACAAGCTGCGGGGTGAGCAGTTCTTC
CASSYKLRGEQFF
>.|TRBV7-9|once|TRBJ1-6
TGTGCCAGCAGCTTAGCCGGGAGCTCACCCCTCCACTTT
CASSLAGSSPLHF
>.|TRBV10-3|.|TRBJ1-4
TGTGCCATCAAAGGGGTCGGTGAAAAACTGTTTTTT
CAIKGVGEKLFF
>TRBD1|TRBV29-1|.|TRBJ1-3
TGCAGCGTTGACTCGGACAGGGTTGGGGACACCATATATTTT
CSVDSDRVGDTIYF
>.|TRBV30|.|TRBJ2-5
TGTGCCTGGAGTGTTGTTGGGGGGTTATGGGAGACCCAGTACTTC
CAWSVVGGLWETQYF
>.|TRBV19|.|TRBJ2-7
TGTGCCAGTAGTATAAGGGGGATTTCGGGACACGAGCAGTACTTC
CASSIRGISGHEQYF
>.|TRBV4-3|.|TRBJ1-2
TGCGCCAGCAGCCAAGATGTCAATCTGGCAGGGACTAACTATGGCTACACCTTC
CASSQDVNLAGTNYGYTF
>.|TRBV7-2|.|TRBJ1-4
TGTGCCAGCAGCTCACAGGGAAAGGGAAATGAAAAACTGTTTTTT
CASSSQGKGNEKLFF
>.|TRBV6-1|.|TRBJ2-5
TGTGCCAGCAGTGAGATTGGGGGCGAAGAGACCCAGTACTTC
CASSEIGGEETQYF
>TRBD2|TRBV30|.|TRBJ2-3
TGTGCCTGGAGGGGACTAGCCCCACACACAGATACGCAGTATTTT
CAWRGLAPHTDTQYF
>.|TRBV18|.|TRBJ1-2
TGTGCCAGCTCCCCGGGAGCGTCGAACTATGGCTACACCTTC
CASSPGASNYGYTF
>.|TRBV11-2|.|TRBJ2-5
TGTGCCAGCAGCTTAGACCCGGGGGGCGTCGCGCAGACCCAGTACTTC
CASSLDPGGVAQTQYF